This T cell receptor (beta chain) was observed in a study of blood T cell repertoires in COVID-19. The data were produced by immunoSEQ multiplex PCR, yet TCRdb's version contains in-frame clones alone and is incomplete. The sample has 180,000 or so clones; approximately 79% are singletons. The V segment lost 4 bases and the J segment 4 bases; nucleotides outside the gene matches: 8. Per the germline V gene, CDR1 is SGHNT and CDR2 is YYREEE (reference sequence). The CDR3 has 15 amino acids. The table lists this clone with a few counts. The rearrangement links TRBV5-4 to TRBJ2-5, with TRBD1 matching over 9 bases. The sample taken for sequencing was peripheral blood. The sequence was collected from a man aged 45-65 years who had recovered from COVID-19. CDR3 sequence (DNA): TGTGCCAGCAGCCCTCGGGACAGGGTCCCAGAGACCCAGTACTTC. It specifies CASSPRDRVPETQYF.